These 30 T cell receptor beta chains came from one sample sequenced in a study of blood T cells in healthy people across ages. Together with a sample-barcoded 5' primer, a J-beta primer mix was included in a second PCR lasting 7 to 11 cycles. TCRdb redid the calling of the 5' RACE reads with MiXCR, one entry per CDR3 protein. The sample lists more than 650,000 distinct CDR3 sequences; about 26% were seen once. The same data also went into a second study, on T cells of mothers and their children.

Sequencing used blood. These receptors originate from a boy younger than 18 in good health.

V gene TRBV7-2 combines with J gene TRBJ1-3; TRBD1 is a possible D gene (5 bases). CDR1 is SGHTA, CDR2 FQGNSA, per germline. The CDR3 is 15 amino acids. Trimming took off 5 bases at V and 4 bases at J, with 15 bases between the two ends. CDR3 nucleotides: TGTGCCAGCAGCGCCCGGACAAATACCGGAAACACCATATATTTT. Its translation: CASSARTNTGNTIYF.

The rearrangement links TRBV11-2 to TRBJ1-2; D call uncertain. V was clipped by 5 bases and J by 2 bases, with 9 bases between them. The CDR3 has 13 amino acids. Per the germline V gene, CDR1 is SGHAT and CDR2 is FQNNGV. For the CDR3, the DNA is TGTGCCAGCAGCGCTGACTTGAACTATGGCTACACCTTC. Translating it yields CASSADLNYGYTF.

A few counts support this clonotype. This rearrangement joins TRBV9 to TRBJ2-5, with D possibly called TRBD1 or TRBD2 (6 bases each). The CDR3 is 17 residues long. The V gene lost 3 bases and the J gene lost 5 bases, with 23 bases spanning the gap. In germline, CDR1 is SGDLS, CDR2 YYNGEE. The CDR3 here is CASSGTTSGEERETQYF. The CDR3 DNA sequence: TGTGCCAGCAGCGGAACAACCTCAGGGGAGGAGAGGGAGACCCAGTACTTC.

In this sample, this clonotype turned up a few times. CDR3 coding DNA: TGTGCCACCAGCCCAGGGACGGAGAAACTGTTTTTT. As protein: CATSPGTEKLFF. The chain employs TRBV15 and TRBJ1-4, with TRBD1 as a possible D gene (5 bases). Germline CDR1 is LNHNV and CDR2 is YYDKDF (reference sequence). The CDR3 is made up of 12 amino acids. V shed 5 bases and J shed 11 bases, with 12 bases lying between them.

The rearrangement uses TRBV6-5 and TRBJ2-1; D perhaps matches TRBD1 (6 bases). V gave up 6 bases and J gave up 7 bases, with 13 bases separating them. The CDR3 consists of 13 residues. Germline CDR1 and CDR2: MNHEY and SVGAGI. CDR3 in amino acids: CASRSDRINEQFF. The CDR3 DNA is TGTGCCAGCAGGTCCGACAGGATAAATGAGCAGTTCTTC.

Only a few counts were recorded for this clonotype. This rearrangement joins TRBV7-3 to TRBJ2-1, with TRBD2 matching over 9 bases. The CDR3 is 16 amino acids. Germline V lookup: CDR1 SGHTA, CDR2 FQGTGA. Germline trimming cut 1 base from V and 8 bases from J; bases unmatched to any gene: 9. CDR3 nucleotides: TGTGCCAGCAGCTTAAGACAGGCGGGGGGGCCCCATGAGCAGTTCTTC. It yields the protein CASSLRQAGGPHEQFF.

DNA of the CDR3: TGTGCCACCAGTGAGGGAGGCGGCCGAGTGGGGGAAAAACTGTTTTTT. This gives the protein CATSEGGGRVGEKLFF. The gene calls are TRBV24-1 and TRBJ1-4; D uncertain. CDR1 and CDR2 from the germline V gene are KGHDR and SFDVKD. V gave up 4 bases and J gave up 8 bases, with 19 bases separating them. There are 16 residues in the CDR3.

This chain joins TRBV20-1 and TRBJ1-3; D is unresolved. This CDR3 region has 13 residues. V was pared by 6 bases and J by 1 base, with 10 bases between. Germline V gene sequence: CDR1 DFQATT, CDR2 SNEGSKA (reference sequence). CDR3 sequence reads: CSARWLSGNTIYF. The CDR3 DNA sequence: TGCAGTGCCAGATGGCTTTCTGGAAACACCATATATTTT.

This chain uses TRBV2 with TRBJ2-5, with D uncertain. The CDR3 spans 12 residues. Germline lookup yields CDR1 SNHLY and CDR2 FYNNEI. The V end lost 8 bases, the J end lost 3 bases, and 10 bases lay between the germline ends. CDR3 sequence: CASRLDEETQYF. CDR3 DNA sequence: TGTGCCAGCCGGCTGGATGAAGAGACCCAGTACTTC.

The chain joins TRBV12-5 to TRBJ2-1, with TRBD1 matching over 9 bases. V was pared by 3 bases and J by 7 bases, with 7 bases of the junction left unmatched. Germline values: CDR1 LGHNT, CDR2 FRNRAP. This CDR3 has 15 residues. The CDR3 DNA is TGTGCTAGTGGTTTCCGAGGGGACAGGGTGAATGAGCAGTTCTTC. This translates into CASGFRGDRVNEQFF.

The CDR3 loop reads CSATGDRALYEQYF. Written as DNA, the CDR3 is TGCAGTGCTACAGGGGACAGGGCCCTCTACGAGCAGTACTTC. This chain uses TRBV20-1 with TRBJ2-7, with 9 bases aligning to TRBD1. CDR1 is DFQATT, CDR2 SNEGSKA, per germline (reference sequence). This CDR3 spans 14 amino acids. The ends lost 4 bases at V and 3 bases at J; junction bases unmatched: 7.

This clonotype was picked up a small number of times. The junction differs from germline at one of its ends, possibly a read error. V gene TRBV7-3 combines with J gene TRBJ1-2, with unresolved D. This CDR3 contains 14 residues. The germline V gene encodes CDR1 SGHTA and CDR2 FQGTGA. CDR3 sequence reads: CTSSLRVSYFGYTF. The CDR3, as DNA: TGTACCAGCAGCTTAAGGGTCAGCTACTTTGGCTACACCTTC. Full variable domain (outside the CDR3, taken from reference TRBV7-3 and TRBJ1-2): GAGVSQTPSNKVTEKGKYVELRCDPISGHTALYWYRQSLGQGPEFLIYFQGTGAADDSGLPNDRFFAVRPEGSVSTLKIQRTERGDSAVYLCTSSLRVSYFGYTFGSGTRLTVV.

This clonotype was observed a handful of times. This chain's CDR3 is CASSYSERTANTGELFF. As DNA, the CDR3 is TGTGCCAGCAGTTACTCAGAGCGGACCGCGAACACCGGGGAGCTGTTTTTT. The genes are TRBV6-5 and TRBJ2-2; TRBD2 might be the D (5 bases). Germline CDR1 MNHEY, CDR2 SVGAGI. The ends were cut back, 0 bases at V and 0 bases at J, with 11 bases in the middle. This CDR3 region has 17 residues.

The CDR3 loop reads CASSRGDRPTDTQYF. The CDR3 nucleotides read TGTGCCAGCAGCCGGGGGGACAGGCCCACAGATACGCAGTATTTT. This chain joins TRBV9 and TRBJ2-3; perhaps TRBD1 as D (8 bases). The length of the CDR3 is 15 residues. Germline V lookup: CDR1 SGDLS, CDR2 YYNGEE. Trimming cost V 4 bases and J 2 bases, with 14 bases left between them.

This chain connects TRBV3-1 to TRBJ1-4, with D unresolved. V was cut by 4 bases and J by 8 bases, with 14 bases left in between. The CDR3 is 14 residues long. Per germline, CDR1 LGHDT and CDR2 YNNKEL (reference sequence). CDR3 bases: TGTGCCAGCAGCCCTGCCTCCTCGGGGGAAAAACTGTTTTTT. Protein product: CASSPASSGEKLFF.

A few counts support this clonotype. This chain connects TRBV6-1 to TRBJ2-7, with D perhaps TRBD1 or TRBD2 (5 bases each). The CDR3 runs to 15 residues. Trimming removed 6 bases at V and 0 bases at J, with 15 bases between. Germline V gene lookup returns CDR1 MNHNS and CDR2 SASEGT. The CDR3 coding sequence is TGTGCCAGCAGGATGGGGACCGGCAGCTCCTACGAGCAGTACTTC. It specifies CASRMGTGSSYEQYF.

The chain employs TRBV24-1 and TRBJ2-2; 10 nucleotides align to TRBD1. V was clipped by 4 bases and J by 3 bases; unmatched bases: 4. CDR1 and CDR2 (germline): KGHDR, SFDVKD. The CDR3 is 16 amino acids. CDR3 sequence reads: CATSDAGTGDTGELFF. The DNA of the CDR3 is TGTGCCACCAGTGACGCCGGGACAGGGGACACCGGGGAGCTGTTTTTT.

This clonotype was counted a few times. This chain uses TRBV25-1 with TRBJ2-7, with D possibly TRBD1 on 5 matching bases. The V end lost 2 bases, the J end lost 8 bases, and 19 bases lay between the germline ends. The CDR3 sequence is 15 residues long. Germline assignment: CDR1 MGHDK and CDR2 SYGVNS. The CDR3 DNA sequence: TGTGCCAGCAGTGAAGGTGGCAGGGTTGTCCGACAGCAGTACTTC. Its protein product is CASSEGGRVVRQQYF.

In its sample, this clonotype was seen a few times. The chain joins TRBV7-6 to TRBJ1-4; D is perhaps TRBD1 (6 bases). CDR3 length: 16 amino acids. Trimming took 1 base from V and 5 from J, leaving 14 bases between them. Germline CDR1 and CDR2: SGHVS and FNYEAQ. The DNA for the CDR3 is TGTGCCAGCAGCTTAGGGCCGGGTCAGGGGAATGAAAAACTGTTTTTT. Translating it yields CASSLGPGQGNEKLFF. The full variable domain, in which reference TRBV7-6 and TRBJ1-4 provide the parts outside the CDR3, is GAGVSQSPRYKVTKRGQDVALRCDPISGHVSLYWYRQALGQGPEFLTYFNYEAQQDKSGLPNDRFSAERPEGSISTLTIQRTEQRDSAMYRCASSLGPGQGNEKLFFGSGTQLSVL.

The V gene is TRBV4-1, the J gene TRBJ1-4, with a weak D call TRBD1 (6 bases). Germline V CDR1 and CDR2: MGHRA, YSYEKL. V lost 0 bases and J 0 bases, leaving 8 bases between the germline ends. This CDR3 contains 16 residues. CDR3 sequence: CASSQDEGATNEKLFF. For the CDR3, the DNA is TGCGCCAGCAGCCAAGATGAGGGGGCAACTAATGAAAAACTGTTTTTT.

CDR3 sequence: CAWSTGSDSNQPQHF. CDR3 nucleotide sequence: TGTGCCTGGAGCACAGGCTCTGATAGCAATCAGCCCCAGCATTTT. V gene TRBV30 combines with J gene TRBJ1-5, with D possibly matching TRBD1 (5 bases). Germline V CDR1 and CDR2: GTSNPN, SVGIG (reference sequence). The CDR3 consists of 15 residues. Trimming pared 3 bases from V and 0 bases from J, leaving 12 bases between. Variable domain in full (rest from reference TRBV30 and TRBJ1-5): SQTIHQWPATLVQPVGSPLSLECTVEGTSNPNLYWYRQAAGRGLQLLFYSVGIGQISSEVPQNLSASRPQDRQFILSSKKLLLSDSGFYLCAWSTGSDSNQPQHFGDGTRLSIL.

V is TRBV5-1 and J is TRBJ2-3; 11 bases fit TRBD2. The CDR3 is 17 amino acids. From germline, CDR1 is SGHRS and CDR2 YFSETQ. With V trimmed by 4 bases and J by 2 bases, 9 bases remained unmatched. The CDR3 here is CASSPTTSGDLTDTQYF. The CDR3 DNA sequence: TGCGCCAGCAGCCCAACGACTAGCGGGGACCTCACAGATACGCAGTATTTT.

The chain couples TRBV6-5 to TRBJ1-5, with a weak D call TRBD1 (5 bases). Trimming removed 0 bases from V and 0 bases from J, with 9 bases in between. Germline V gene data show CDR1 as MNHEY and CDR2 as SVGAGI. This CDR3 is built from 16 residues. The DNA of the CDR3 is TGTGCCAGCAGTTACTCAGCGGGGGTTAGCAATCAGCCCCAGCATTTT. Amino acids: CASSYSAGVSNQPQHF.

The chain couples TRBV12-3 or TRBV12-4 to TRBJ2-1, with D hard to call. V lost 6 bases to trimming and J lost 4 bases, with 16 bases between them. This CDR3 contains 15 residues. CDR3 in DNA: TGTGCCAGCAGCCTGGATCTTCAGGAGTACAATGAGCAGTTCTTC. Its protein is CASSLDLQEYNEQFF.

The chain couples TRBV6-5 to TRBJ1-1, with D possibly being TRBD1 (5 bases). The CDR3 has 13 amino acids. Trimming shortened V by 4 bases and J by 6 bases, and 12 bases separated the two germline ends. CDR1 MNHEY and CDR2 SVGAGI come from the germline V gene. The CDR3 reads CASSSQGASEAFF. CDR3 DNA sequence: TGTGCCAGCAGTTCCCAGGGCGCCTCTGAAGCTTTCTTT.

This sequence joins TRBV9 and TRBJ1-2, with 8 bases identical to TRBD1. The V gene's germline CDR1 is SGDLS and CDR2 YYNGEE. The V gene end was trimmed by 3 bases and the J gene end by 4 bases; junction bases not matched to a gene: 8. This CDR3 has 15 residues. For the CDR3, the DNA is TGTGCCAGCAGCGCCGACAGGGGCGGTCGCTATGGCTACACCTTC. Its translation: CASSADRGGRYGYTF.

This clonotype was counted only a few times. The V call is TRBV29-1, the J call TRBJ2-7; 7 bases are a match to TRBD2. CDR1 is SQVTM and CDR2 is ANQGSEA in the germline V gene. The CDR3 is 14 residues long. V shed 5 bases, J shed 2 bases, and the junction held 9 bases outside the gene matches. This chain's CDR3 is CSVWEGPGAYEQYF. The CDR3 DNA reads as TGCAGCGTTTGGGAGGGGCCTGGGGCCTACGAGCAGTACTTC.

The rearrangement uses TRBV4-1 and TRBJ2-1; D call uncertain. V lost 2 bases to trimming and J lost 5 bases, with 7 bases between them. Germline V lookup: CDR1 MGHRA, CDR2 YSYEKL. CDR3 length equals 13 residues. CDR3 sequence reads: CASSQLTHNEQFF. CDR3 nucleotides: TGCGCCAGCAGCCAACTAACGCACAATGAGCAGTTCTTC.

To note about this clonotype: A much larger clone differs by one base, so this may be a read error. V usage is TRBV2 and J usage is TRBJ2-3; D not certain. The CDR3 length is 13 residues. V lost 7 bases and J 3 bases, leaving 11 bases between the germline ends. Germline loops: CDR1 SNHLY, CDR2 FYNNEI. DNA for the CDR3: TGTGCCAGCATCCCAGAGAAAACAGATACGCAGTATTTT. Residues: CASIPEKTDTQYF.

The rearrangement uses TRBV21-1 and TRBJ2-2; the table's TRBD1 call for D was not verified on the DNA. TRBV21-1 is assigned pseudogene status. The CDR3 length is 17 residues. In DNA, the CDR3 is TGTGCCAGCAGCAAAATGCGGGCAGGGGCGAACACCGGGGAGCTGTTTTTT. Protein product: CASSKMRAGANTGELFF.